The entry below gives a single T cell receptor beta chain sequence along with its context. In its sample, this clone was seen once. Its target antigen remains unknown. No per-base quality is available; no much larger clone lies one base away. Enrolling through a virtual design, the prospective study's participants ranged in age from about 18 to 100 years and lived across 24 United States geographic areas. In the prospective study, participants were assigned to cohorts based on the clinical history participants reported in a screening survey and a study questionnaire. Recovered participants in ImmuneRACE Cohort 3 were defined by two consecutive negative NP/OP PCR tests, clearance by a healthcare professional, or resolution of symptoms. In the prospective study, mobile phlebotomists collected whole blood, serum and a nasopharyngeal or oropharyngeal swab from each participant. Prospective study participants could optionally give additional blood draws and questionnaires over a roughly 2-month period. Prospective study blood samples were shipped either frozen or at room temperature before DNA extraction.

The data are from a study of blood T cell repertoires in COVID-19 (TCRdb year 2020). A note on the overall study: Samples from collaborators originated in the United States, Italy and Spain and spanned both the acute and convalescent phases of COVID-19. The prospective study material was composed of cDNA or gDNA derived from T cells, B-cell-depleted T cells, or PBMCs. Sample metadata almost always included a de-identified subject ID, COVID-19 status, age in years and sex. A freely available public database, intended as a resource for researchers studying the immune response to SARS-CoV-2, is where the repertoires were released. Where available, HLA class I and class II types were taken from metadata supplied by the sample provider and were not determined by assay-based typing. Samples came from the ongoing ImmuneRACE study (first 160 participants) plus 1,254 subjects from 6 global collaborators. Subjects who had been exposed to COVID-19, were actively infected with it, or had recovered from it provided the deeply sampled blood TCRbeta repertoires that made up the dataset. What the work shows at the level of the full study, not this receptor alone: How much clinical and demographic metadata was included differed by source and by participant, and the metadata was provided uncurated.

TCRbeta CDR3 regions were amplified from genomic DNA by means of the immunoSEQ Assay, a bias-controlled multiplex PCR. On the authors' methods: Nucleated cell counts per sample were estimated from amplification of reference gene primers within the assay. To quantify the absolute abundance of each unique TCRbeta CDR3 rearrangement, sequence reads were collapsed and filtered. For each sample, productive Simpson clonality was calculated as the square root of Simpson's diversity index over productive rearrangements. Drawn from immuneACCESS, this table holds only the in-frame rearrangements with V and J called that TCRdb kept. Clones are partly lost; checked studies trace under half to an unresolved V gene and leave the rest unexplained. That table furnishes V, J and clone size, whereas the DNA furnished D and trimming. The sample table lists around 180,000 clones, 70% to 85% of them with a count of one. The ten largest clones capture approximately 12% of the sample.

V is trimmed back by 3 bases and J by 7 bases, and the junction contains 8 bases that no gene match accounts for. Sequences MGHRA (CDR1) and YSYEKL (CDR2) are obtained from the germline V gene. The CDR3 runs 14 amino acids, cysteine and phenylalanine included. The sequence is cut down to CDR3 DNA, 42 bases in frame from base 1. Material: PBMCs or T cells enriched from blood (not recorded which). The sequence was collected from a man in his fifties who had recovered from COVID-19. The rearranged segments are TRBV4-1 and TRBJ1-1, with 7 middle bases fitting TRBD1. DNA sequence: TGCGCCAGCAGCCACCTCCGGGACAGCCTTGAAGCTTTCTTT. Its protein product is CASSHLRDSLEAFF.